Below are 15 T cell receptor beta chains sequenced from a single sample in a study of T-cell reconstitution after alpha-beta-depleted transplantation in children. Unique molecular identifiers were incorporated when the TCRbeta library was constructed. TCRdb itself ran the PCR reads through MiXCR, one entry per CDR3 protein. This table holds 280,000 or so distinct CDR3 sequences, 11% found once. Sequenced here: peripheral blood, sampled 180 days after TCRalphabeta/CD19-depleted stem cell transplant. These receptors originate from a male patient between 2 and 10 years old who had a stem cell transplant for chronic granulomatous disease, so the T cells may come from the graft donor.

For this clonotype: This may stem from a read error, because a much larger clone lies one nucleotide away. In DNA, the CDR3 is TGTGCCAGCAGCTCCCCCTCAGAAACGGAGACCCAGTACTTC. It translates to CASSSPSETETQYF. The chain recombines TRBV7-9 with TRBJ2-5, with D unresolved. Deletions cut 4 bases from V and 5 bases from J, with 14 bases between. In germline, CDR1 is SEHNR, CDR2 FQNEAQ (reference sequence). This CDR3 spans 14 amino acids.

This clonotype has at least ten counts. This chain connects TRBV7-9 to TRBJ2-5; D gene unclear. Trimming stripped 1 base from V and 5 bases from J, with 14 bases between. CDR1 SEHNR and CDR2 FQNEAQ come from the germline V gene (reference sequence). The CDR3 sequence is 15 residues long. The CDR3 sequence: CASSLVRTLRETQYF. The CDR3 DNA reads as TGTGCCAGCAGCTTAGTGCGGACCCTCCGCGAGACCCAGTACTTC.

This clonotype showed up many times. DNA for the CDR3: TGTGCCAGCTTTCCGTCCAAGGGCGGGAGCTACGAGCAGTACTTC. As protein: CASFPSKGGSYEQYF. The V and J genes are TRBV27 and TRBJ2-7, with 7 bases lining up with TRBD2. Germline CDR1 MNHEY, CDR2 SMNVEV (reference sequence). This CDR3 region has 15 residues. V shed 8 bases and J 3 bases; nucleotides not matched to a gene: 13.

This clonotype was recorded many times. The gene calls are TRBV27 and TRBJ2-7; tentatively, D is TRBD1 (6 bases). The germline CDR1 and CDR2 sequences are MNHEY and SMNVEV (reference sequence). The CDR3 length is 14 residues. Trimming pared 6 bases from V and 0 bases from J, leaving 12 bases between. CDR3 nucleotide sequence: TGTGCCAGCAGAAGTACAGGGTCCTCCTACGAGCAGTACTTC. As protein: CASRSTGSSYEQYF.

The table lists this clonotype with many counts. V usage is TRBV4-2 and J usage is TRBJ1-1; D ambiguous. Germline CDR1 reads LGHNA; CDR2 reads YNFKEQ. Trimming stripped 4 bases from V and 0 bases from J, with 12 bases between. The CDR3 runs 15 residues. The CDR3 DNA reads TGTGCCAGCAGCCCAGGAGGTGAGATGAACACTGAAGCTTTCTTT. The encoded protein is CASSPGGEMNTEAFF.

This clonotype was counted ten times or more. The junction does not match germline at one end; this may be a read error. V is TRBV29-1 and J is TRBJ2-3; D remains ambiguous. Germline assignment: CDR1 SQVTM and CDR2 ANQGSEA. The CDR3 is 12 amino acids. CDR3 loop: CSVGESKDTQYF. The DNA for the CDR3 is TGCAGCGTTGGAGAAAGCAAAGATACGCAGTATTTT.

This clonotype has ten or more counts. This chain connects TRBV5-1 to TRBJ2-3; 8 nucleotides align to TRBD2. The CDR3 covers 15 residues. Germline V gives CDR1 SGHRS, CDR2 YFSETQ. The junction had 13 bases not matched to a gene; V was cut back by 7 bases and J by 6 bases. This chain's CDR3 is CASGKGAGARDTQYF. As DNA, the CDR3 is TGCGCCAGCGGGAAGGGAGCGGGGGCCAGGGATACGCAGTATTTT.

This clonotype has a count of ten or more. The V gene is TRBV13, the J gene TRBJ2-6, with a possible D match to TRBD2 (6 bases). The CDR3 totals 16 residues. V gave up 3 bases and J gave up 0 bases, with 9 bases separating them. The germline gives CDR1 PRHDT, CDR2 FYEKMQ (reference sequence). Here the CDR3 reads CASSFGGLSGANVLTF. The CDR3 nucleotides are TGTGCCAGCAGCTTTGGAGGGCTCTCTGGGGCCAACGTCCTGACTTTC.

This clonotype was observed many times. The chain employs TRBV10-3 and TRBJ2-1; D gene ambiguous. The germline V gene has CDR1 ENHRY and CDR2 SYGVKD. Trimming cost V 2 bases and J 3 bases, with 8 bases left between them. The CDR3 is 14 residues long. The CDR3 nucleotides read TGTGCCATCAGTGAGGAGACCGGCTACAATGAGCAGTTCTTC. Protein product: CAISEETGYNEQFF.

Points on this clonotype: A much larger clone sits a single nucleotide away, making a read error possible. The chain couples TRBV7-2 to TRBJ1-5; D possibly corresponds to TRBD1 (6 bases). Germline V gene data show CDR1 as SGHTA and CDR2 as FQGNSA. The CDR3 extends over 15 amino acids. CDR3 bases: TGTGCCAACAGCTCAGGGGACTTTAGCAATCAGCCCCAGCATTTT. This translates into CANSSGDFSNQPQHF.

This clonotype was seen at least ten times. J is TRBJ2-7 and V is TRBV10-2; either TRBD1 or TRBD2 may supply D (7 bases each). Deletions cut 2 bases from V and 5 bases from J, with 16 bases between. CDR1 is WSHSY, CDR2 SAAADI, per germline. CDR3 length: 15 residues. The CDR3 nucleotides are TGCGCCAGCAGTGAGAAGCGGGGACAGAGGCACGAGCAGTACTTC. Translated: CASSEKRGQRHEQYF.

This clonotype was seen repeatedly, ten times or more. V gene TRBV7-6 combines with J gene TRBJ2-2; 7 bases agree with TRBD2. With 4 bases clipped from V and 5 bases from J, the junction kept 7 bases outside the gene matches. The V gene's germline CDR1 is SGHVS and CDR2 FNYEAQ. This CDR3 region has 15 residues. CDR3 sequence reads: CASSSRDYKTGELFF. CDR3 DNA: TGTGCCAGCAGCTCCCGGGACTACAAAACCGGGGAGCTGTTTTTT.

This clonotype occurred many times. V is TRBV28 and J is TRBJ2-1, with D perhaps TRBD1 (5 bases). In germline, CDR1 is MDHEN, CDR2 SYDVKM. V was shortened by 3 bases and J by 7 bases, with 22 bases between the two germline ends. The CDR3 length is 17 residues. As DNA, the CDR3 is TGTGCCAGCAGTTTGGCCCCTGTGGCAGGGAAAAATAATGAGCAGTTCTTC. It translates to CASSLAPVAGKNNEQFF.

The chain uses TRBV28 and TRBJ1-1, with D maybe TRBD1 (5 bases). CDR1 is MDHEN, CDR2 SYDVKM, per germline. This CDR3 region has 15 residues. Trimming removed 1 base from V and 1 base from J, with 10 bases in between. CDR3 DNA sequence: TGTGCCAGCAGTTTATACCCCGGGGGGAACACTGAAGCTTTCTTT. This gives the protein CASSLYPGGNTEAFF. Complete variable domain (other parts from reference TRBV28 and TRBJ1-1): DVKVTQSSRYLVKRTGEKVFLECVQDMDHENMFWYRQDPGLGLRLIYFSYDVKMKEKGDIPEGYSVSREKKERFSLILESASTNQTSMYLCASSLYPGGNTEAFFGQGTRLTVV.

The rearrangement uses TRBV23-1 and TRBJ2-7; 8 positions match TRBD2. TRBV23-1 is annotated as an ORF whose role is uncertain. The length of the CDR3 is 14 residues. J lost 5 bases, V lost 10 bases, and 13 bases had no gene match. CDR3 nucleotide sequence: TGCGCCACCAAGTCAAACGGGGGGGACAACGAGCAGTACTTC. It encodes CATKSNGGDNEQYF.